This T cell receptor beta chain was captured by sequencing in a study of cytomegalovirus exposure and HLA in healthy donors. The ends were cut back, 4 bases at V and 4 bases at J, with 8 bases in the middle. The length of the CDR3 is 13 residues. From germline, CDR1 is MDHEN and CDR2 SYDVKM. A multiplex PCR was run with 60 Vbeta primers and 13 Jbeta primers. Only in-frame clones appear in the TCRdb table, and some are missing; sequencing was by immunoSEQ multiplex PCR. The sample has about 180,000 clones, 70% to 85% seen once. The chain has TRBV28 and TRBJ2-4; D call uncertain. The sample was PBMCs. The receptor's source is a woman aged 60-75 years in good health and CMV-seropositive. CDR3: CASSSILKNIQYF. CDR3 DNA sequence: TGTGCCAGCAGTTCAATACTAAAAAACATTCAGTACTTC.